Each of the 10 T cell receptor beta chains below was sequenced from the same sample in a study of neoadjuvant anti-PD-1 for oral cavity cancer (dated by TCRdb to the early 2020s). The time point label for this specimen denotes: after neoadjuvant nivolumab, at surgical resection. The library was obtained by the immunoSEQ multiplex PCR assay. The table was pulled from immuneACCESS by TCRdb, which kept in-frame rearrangements only. Such tables lose some clones; where checked, under half of the loss comes from unresolved V genes, and the rest has no known cause. In this sample the table shows 68,000 or so clones, around 83% of which occur a single time. Of the sample, around 3.7% falls within the top ten clones. The sequencing used PBMCs, collected after nivolumab (anti-PD-1) treatment. These receptors were obtained from a person aged 40 to 85 with oral cavity squamous cell carcinoma.

The rearrangement joins TRBV28 to TRBJ1-2; TRBD1 matches at 7 bases. This CDR3 comprises 14 residues. CDR1 and CDR2 from the germline V gene are MDHEN and SYDVKM. Losses at the gene ends were 7 bases for V and 8 bases for J; bases not matched to a gene: 13. The CDR3 bases are TGTGCCAGCAATCAGGACAGGACTAGTTTAGGCTACACCTTC. It translates to CASNQDRTSLGYTF.

In its sample, this clone was seen once. The V gene is TRBV6-1, the J gene TRBJ2-6; D remains ambiguous. Germline V gene sequence: CDR1 MNHNS, CDR2 SASEGT. The CDR3 has 15 amino acids. The V end was cut by 4 bases, the J end by 2 bases, with 9 bases between. The CDR3 reads CASSVGRTGANVLTF. The CDR3 DNA follows: TGTGCCAGCAGTGTCGGAAGGACTGGGGCCAACGTCCTGACTTTC.

The chain is built from TRBV19 and TRBJ2-2; possible D gene TRBD1, 6 bases. The CDR3 runs 15 residues. The germline gives CDR1 LNHDA, CDR2 SQIVND (reference sequence). V was cut by 5 bases and J by 2 bases, with 12 bases left in between. In nucleotides, the CDR3 is TGTGCCAGTAGTGTAGGACAGACTAACACCGGGGAGCTGTTTTTT. Translation: CASSVGQTNTGELFF.

The chain combines TRBV7-8 with TRBJ1-4; D remains unclear. The CDR3 is 16 amino acids. Germline assignment: CDR1 SGHVS and CDR2 FQNEAQ. Trimming removed 3 bases at V and 0 bases at J, with 11 bases between. DNA for the CDR3: TGTGCCAGCAGCTTTGGGCGGGCTACAACTAATGAAAAACTGTTTTTT. It is translated as CASSFGRATTNEKLFF.

The chain links TRBV4-2 to TRBJ2-7; tentative D call: TRBD1 (7 bases). Germline V gives CDR1 LGHNA, CDR2 YNFKEQ. The CDR3 contains 16 residues. V was pared by 4 bases and J by 1 base, with 17 bases between. The CDR3 DNA sequence: TGTGCCAGCAGCCCGCCCCCAGGGGGGAAGTCCTACGAGCAGTACTTC. It specifies CASSPPPGGKSYEQYF.

The V and J genes are TRBV27 and TRBJ2-5; perhaps TRBD1 as D (5 bases). The V gene lost 2 bases and the J gene lost 5 bases, with 9 bases spanning the gap. CDR3 length: 13 residues. Looked up from germline, CDR1 is MNHEY and CDR2 is SMNVEV (reference sequence). CDR3 sequence (DNA): TGTGCCAGCAGTTTACAGGGTTGGGAGACCCAGTACTTC. It codes for CASSLQGWETQYF.

V gene TRBV4-2 combines with J gene TRBJ1-1, with TRBD1 matching over 7 bases. After removal of 0 bases from V and 2 bases from J, the junction contained 6 bases not matched to a gene. The CDR3 length is 16 residues. Germline V gene sequence: CDR1 LGHNA, CDR2 YNFKEQ. This CDR3 reads CASSQDWRDRNTEAFF. CDR3 in DNA: TGTGCCAGCAGCCAAGATTGGCGGGACAGAAACACTGAAGCTTTCTTT.

The rearrangement joins TRBV5-1 to TRBJ1-1; D may be TRBD1 (6 bases). V lost 0 bases, J lost 2 bases, and 11 bases lay in between. The CDR3 covers 15 residues. CDR1 is SGHRS, CDR2 YFSETQ, per germline. This CDR3 is CASSLDRASNTEAFF. CDR3 DNA sequence: TGCGCCAGCAGCTTGGACAGGGCGAGTAACACTGAAGCTTTCTTT.

As concerns this clone: One end of the junction does not line up with germline, which may come from a read error. The CDR3 region is CASSLIPGYTF. The CDR3 DNA reads as TGTGCTAGCAGCTTAATCCCGGGCTACACCTTC. The V call is TRBV7-7, the J call TRBJ1-2; D not resolved. Per the germline V gene, CDR1 is SSHAT and CDR2 is FNYEAQ (reference sequence). CDR3 size: 11 residues.

This clone has only a few counts. This chain connects TRBV6-5 to TRBJ1-3, with D tentatively TRBD1 (5 bases). V was shortened by 8 bases and J by 7 bases, with 15 bases between the two germline ends. Germline CDR1 is MNHEY and CDR2 is SVGAGI. The CDR3 extends over 13 amino acids. The CDR3 DNA reads as TGTGCCAGCCGGTCCAGGGAGAGCAACACCATATATTTT. Its protein is CASRSRESNTIYF.